This T cell receptor beta chain was captured in a study of post-analysis software for immune sequencing data. Notes on the study in general: Analysis by F measure revealed that same-batch samples clustered strongly together. The study found TRBV5-6, TRBV5-1 and TRBV20-1 among five or six TRBV segments more frequent in patients than controls. Compared against controls, patients with multiple sclerosis displayed significantly lower normalized Chao1 diversity.

The germline V gene has CDR1 SQVTM and CDR2 ANQGSEA. V was trimmed by 3 bases and J by 1 base, leaving 9 bases between them. This CDR3 contains 13 residues. Unique molecular identifiers were carried by the TCR beta cDNA libraries. A single record per CDR3 protein comes from TCRdb applying MiXCR to the PCR reads. The profile shows 600,000 to 700,000 distinct CDR3 sequences, 55% to 70% of them singletons. Turning to this clonotype: What it binds is unknown.

The V call is TRBV29-1, the J call TRBJ1-1, with D hard to call. The sequence was obtained from a girl aged 2-9 years with multiple sclerosis. Sequencing was carried out using blood. Here the CDR3 DNA reads TGCAGCGTTGACATCTCAGGGAACACTGAAGCTTTCTTT. It encodes CSVDISGNTEAFF.